This T cell receptor beta chain was recovered during a study of regulatory T cells in long-lasting Graves disease. In this sample, this clonotype turned up a few times. As to time point: newly diagnosed GD, antithyroid drugs for less than 3 months. The TCR library was made from RNA extracted from PBMCs. The V end lost 3 bases, the J end lost 5 bases, and 20 bases lay between the germline ends. The germline CDR1 and CDR2 sequences are MNHGY and SVAAGI. This CDR3 has 17 residues. Investigators prepared the TCR beta libraries by applying iRepertoire HTBI primers and Arm-PCR of CDR3 regions. A single record per CDR3 protein comes from TCRdb applying MiXCR to the multiplex PCR reads. Among around 400,000 distinct CDR3 sequences listed, 12% were seen once. These sequences were also reported in another study, on T cells in Graves' hyperthyroidism and ophthalmopathy. In that study: Using the HTBI primer set, a first-round RT-PCR was run on the TCR CDR3.

V usage is TRBV6-9 and J usage is TRBJ1-5; D gene ambiguous. The material sequenced was peripheral blood mononuclear cells (PBMCs), taken at new diagnosis, from a patient treated with antithyroid drugs. The TCR was taken from a young woman with Graves disease. Written as DNA, the CDR3 is TGTGCCAGCAGTTACTTGGGTAGTTGGGGTTTGGATCAGCCCCAGCATTTT. Protein sequence: CASSYLGSWGLDQPQHF.